This T cell receptor beta chain was retrieved from a study of tumor and adjacent non-tumor tissue in lung cancer. Germline loops: CDR1 WSHSY, CDR2 SAAADI. The CDR3 sequence is 11 residues long. No cell sorting was done before RNA was extracted from the tissue. Points on this clonotype: It may be a read error: a sequence one base away is much more abundant.

Three rounds of nested PCR, following a modified ARM-PCR protocol, produced the TCRbeta library. In TCRdb, the multiplex PCR reads were re-called with MiXCR into one record per CDR3 protein. The sample gives tens of thousands of distinct CDR3 sequences, just under 60% of which show up once; 20% to 25% is in the top ten. This chain uses TRBV10-2 with TRBJ1-2; no clear D gene. The TCR originated in a man aged 50 to 59 with non-small cell lung cancer. The sample comprised lung tumor tissue. The CDR3 region is CTSIGSYGYTF. In nucleotides, the CDR3 is TGCACCAGCATTGGGTCCTATGGCTACACCTTC.